The T cell receptor (beta chain) described here comes from a study of shared clonotypes between healthy human individuals. Across the whole study: The cohort comprised a couple of women and a few men. Their ages spanned 18 to 49 years. Study findings and constraints: Clonotypes not shared had lower generation probabilities than those common to all four donors.

Germline CDR1 is SQVTM and CDR2 is ANQGSEA. Trimming took 5 bases from V and 3 from J, leaving 14 bases between them. This CDR3 contains 13 residues. Naive-designated CD8 cells lacked CD45RO, were positively enriched for CCR7, and omitted terminally differentiated effector memory CD45RA+ cells. Adults of Caucasian background living in Nashville, Tennessee made up all donors. Points on this clone: The antigen is not known.

Each cell subset's genomic DNA was divided evenly among several immunoSEQ plates. Assay used: immunoSEQ multiplex PCR; TCRdb lists only in-frame clones, some missing. The sample lists 800,000 or so clones; 90% to 98% were seen once. Source material: naive CD8+ T cells sorted from blood. The genes are TRBV29-1 and TRBJ2-7; D is uncertain. The source is a man aged 25 to 40 in good health. CDR3 sequence: CSVIGIRIYEQYF. Here the CDR3 DNA reads TGCAGCGTTATAGGAATCAGGATCTACGAGCAGTACTTC.